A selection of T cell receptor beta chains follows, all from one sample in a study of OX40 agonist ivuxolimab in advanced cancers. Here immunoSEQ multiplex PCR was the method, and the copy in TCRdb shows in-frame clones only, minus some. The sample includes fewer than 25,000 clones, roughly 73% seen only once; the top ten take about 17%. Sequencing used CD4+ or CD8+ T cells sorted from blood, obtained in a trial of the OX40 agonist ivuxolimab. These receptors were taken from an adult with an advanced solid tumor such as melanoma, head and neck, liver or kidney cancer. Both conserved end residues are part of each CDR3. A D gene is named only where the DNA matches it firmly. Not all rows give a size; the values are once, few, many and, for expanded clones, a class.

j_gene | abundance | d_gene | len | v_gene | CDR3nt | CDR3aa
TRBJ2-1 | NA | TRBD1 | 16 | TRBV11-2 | TGTGCCAGCAGTTATCCTCGGGACAGCTCCTACAATGAGCAGTTCTTC | CASSYPRDSSYNEQFF
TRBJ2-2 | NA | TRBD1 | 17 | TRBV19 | TGTGCCAGTAGTACCCCGGGACAGGGGATAGGTCACGGGGAGCTGTTTTTT | CASSTPGQGIGHGELFF
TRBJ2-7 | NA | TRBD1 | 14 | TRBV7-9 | TGTGCCAGCAGCTACGACAGGGGAGCCTACGAGCAGTACTTC | CASSYDRGAYEQYF
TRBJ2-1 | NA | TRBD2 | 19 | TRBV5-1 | TGCGCCAGCAGCCGGTGGGCAGATAGACTAGCGGGGGCTTACAATGAGCAGTTCTTC | CASSRWADRLAGAYNEQFF
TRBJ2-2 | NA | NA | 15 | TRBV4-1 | TGCGCCAGCAGCCAATCGGACAGAGGTACCGGGGAGCTGTTTTTT | CASSQSDRGTGELFF
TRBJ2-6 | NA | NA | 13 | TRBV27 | TGTGCCAGCAGTCTCACGGGGGCCAACGTCCTGACTTTC | CASSLTGANVLTF
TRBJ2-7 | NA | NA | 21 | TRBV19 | TGTGCCAGTAGTATAGCCCCGATTGGGGTGGCAGAACGGAAAAGAGTTGTCGAGCAGTACTTC | CASSIAPIGVAERKRVVEQYF
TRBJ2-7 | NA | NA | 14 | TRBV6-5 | TGTGCCAGCAGTTACAGGGGGAGCTCCTACGAGCAGTACTTC | CASSYRGSSYEQYF
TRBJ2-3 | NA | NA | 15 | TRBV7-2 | TGTGCCAGCAGCGAGGGGGGACCTTTCACAGATACGCAGTATTTT | CASSEGGPFTDTQYF
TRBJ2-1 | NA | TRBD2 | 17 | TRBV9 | TGTGCCAGCAGCGTAGGGGCTAGCGGGGGGCCGGGGAATGAGCAGTTCTTC | CASSVGASGGPGNEQFF
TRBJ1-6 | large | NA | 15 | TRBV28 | TGTGCCAGCAGTTTTAATGTGGACGGCGGTTCACCCCTCCACTTT | CASSFNVDGGSPLHF
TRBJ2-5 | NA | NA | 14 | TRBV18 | TGTGCCAGCTCGGGGGAGGTCAGGACGGAGACCCAGTACTTC | CASSGEVRTETQYF
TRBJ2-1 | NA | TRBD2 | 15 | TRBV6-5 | TGTGCCAGCAACCAACTAGCGGAACTCTACAATGAGCAGTTCTTC | CASNQLAELYNEQFF
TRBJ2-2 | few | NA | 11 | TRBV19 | TGTGCCACCCGGTTCGGCGGGGAGCTGTTTTTT | CATRFGGELFF
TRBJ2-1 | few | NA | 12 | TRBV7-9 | TGTGCCAGCGGTCGGGAGTTCGCTGAGCAGTTCTTC | CASGREFAEQFF
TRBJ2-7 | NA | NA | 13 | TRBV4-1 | TGCGCCAGCAGCCAAGATCCCGGGAGCGAGCAGTACTTC | CASSQDPGSEQYF
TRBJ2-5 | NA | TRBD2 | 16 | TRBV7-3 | TGTGCCAGCAGCTCGAGCCGCGGGGGGGCCGAAGAGACCCAGTACTTC | CASSSSRGGAEETQYF
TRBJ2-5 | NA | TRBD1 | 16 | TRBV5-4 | TGTGCCAGCAGCTTGGGGCAGGGACAGGGACAAGAGACCCAGTACTTC | CASSLGQGQGQETQYF
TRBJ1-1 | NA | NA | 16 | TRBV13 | TGTGCCAGCAGCCCGGAGGGGACCAGTGAGCGCACTGAAGCTTTCTTT | CASSPEGTSERTEAFF
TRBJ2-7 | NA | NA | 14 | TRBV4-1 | TGCGCCAGCACCCCAAGGGAGTCCCCGGCCGAGCAGTACTTC | CASTPRESPAEQYF
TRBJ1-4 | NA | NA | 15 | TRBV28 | TGTGCCAGCAGTTCTACTACGGCAACTAATGAAAAACTGTTTTTT | CASSSTTATNEKLFF
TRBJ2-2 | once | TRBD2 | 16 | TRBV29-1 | TGCAGCGTTGAGGGAGTACGGGGGGTGAACACCGGGGAGCTGTTTTTT | CSVEGVRGVNTGELFF
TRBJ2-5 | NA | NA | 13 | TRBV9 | TGTGCCAGCAGCCCCCGAGGGGCTGAGACCCAGTACTTC | CASSPRGAETQYF
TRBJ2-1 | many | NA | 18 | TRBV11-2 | TGTGCCAGCAGCTTAAAGGAATGGGGTCGGGGGACAGACAATGAGCAGTTCTTC | CASSLKEWGRGTDNEQFF
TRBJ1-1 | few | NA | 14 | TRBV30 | TGTGCCTGGAGTACCGGGGGGGGCCATACTGAAGCTTTCTTT | CAWSTGGGHTEAFF
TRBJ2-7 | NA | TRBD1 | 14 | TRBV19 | TGTGCCAGTACCACCGGGACAGGGCCCTACGAGCAGTACTTC | CASTTGTGPYEQYF
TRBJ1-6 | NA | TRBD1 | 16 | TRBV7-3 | TGTGCCAGCAGCTTAGGGGCAGGGGGATCGGGGTCACCCCTCCACTTT | CASSLGAGGSGSPLHF
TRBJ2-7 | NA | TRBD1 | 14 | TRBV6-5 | TGTGCCAGCAGCCGGGGACAGGGATGGAACGAGCAGTACTTC | CASSRGQGWNEQYF
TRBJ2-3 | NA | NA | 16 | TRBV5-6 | TGTGCCAGCAGCTCCGTGGACAGACTGCTCACAGATACGCAGTATTTT | CASSSVDRLLTDTQYF
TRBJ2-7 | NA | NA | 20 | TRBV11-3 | TGTGCCAGCAGCTTAGCAGGCCCGGTTCCTGGGGGCACCGGGGGGTACGAGCAGTACTTC | CASSLAGPVPGGTGGYEQYF
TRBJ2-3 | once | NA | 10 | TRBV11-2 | TGTGCCAGCAGCTTACATACGCAGTATTTT | CASSLHTQYF
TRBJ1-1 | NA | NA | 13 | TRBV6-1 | TGTGCCAGCAAGCCCAGGGGCCCCACTGAAGCTTTCTTT | CASKPRGPTEAFF
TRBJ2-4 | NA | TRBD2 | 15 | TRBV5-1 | TGCGCCAGCAGCTTGTGGGGAGGGTCTGGAAACATTCAGTACTTC | CASSLWGGSGNIQYF
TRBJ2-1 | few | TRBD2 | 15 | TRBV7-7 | TGTGCTAGCAGCTACGGACTAGCGGAGGGAAATGAGCAGTTCTTC | CASSYGLAEGNEQFF
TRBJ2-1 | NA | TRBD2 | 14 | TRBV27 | TGTGCCAGCAGTTTTAAGCGGGGGGGAGGTGAGCAGTTCTTC | CASSFKRGGGEQFF
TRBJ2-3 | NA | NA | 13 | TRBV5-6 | TGTGCCAGCAACAAACCCGACACAGATACGCAGTATTTT | CASNKPDTDTQYF
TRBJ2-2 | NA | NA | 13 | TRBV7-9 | TGTGCCAGCAGCCTTGGGACCCTCGGGGAGCTGTTTTTT | CASSLGTLGELFF
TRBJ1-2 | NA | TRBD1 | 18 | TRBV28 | TGTGCCAGCAGTCTAGAGGGACAGGGGGGATCATTCGACTATGGCTACACCTTC | CASSLEGQGGSFDYGYTF
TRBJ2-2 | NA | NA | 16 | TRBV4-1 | TGCGCCAGCAGCCAAGGCCCAGCGGGTAACATCGGGGAGCTGTTTTTT | CASSQGPAGNIGELFF
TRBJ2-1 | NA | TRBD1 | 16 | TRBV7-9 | TGTGCCAGCAGCTCCCTTGACAGGGTGTCCTACAATGAGCAGTTCTTC | CASSSLDRVSYNEQFF
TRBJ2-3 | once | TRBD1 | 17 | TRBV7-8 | TGTGCCAGCAGCCCTCCCGGGACAGGTGTGCACACAGATACGCAGTATTTT | CASSPPGTGVHTDTQYF
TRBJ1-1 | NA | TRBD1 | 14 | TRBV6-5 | TGTGCCAGCAGTTTGGGGACAGGCGGAACTGAAGCTTTCTTT | CASSLGTGGTEAFF
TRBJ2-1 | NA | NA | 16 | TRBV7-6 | TGTGCCAGCAGCTTAGCTGTAATTGGGTTCTACAATGAGCAGTTCTTC | CASSLAVIGFYNEQFF
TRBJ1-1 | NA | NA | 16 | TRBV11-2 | TGTGCCAGCAGCCTGACCAGATATGGATCGAACACTGAAGCTTTCTTT | CASSLTRYGSNTEAFF
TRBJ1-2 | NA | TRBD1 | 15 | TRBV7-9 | TGTGCCAGCAGCTTAGACGGGACAGGGAACTATGGCTACACCTTC | CASSLDGTGNYGYTF
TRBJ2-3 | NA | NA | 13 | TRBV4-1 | TGCGCCAGCAGCCGGGGGGTCCTGGGTACGCAGTATTTT | CASSRGVLGTQYF
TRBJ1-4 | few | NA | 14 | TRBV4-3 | TGCGCCAGCAGCCAAGACAGGGTTTATGAAAAACTGTTTTTT | CASSQDRVYEKLFF
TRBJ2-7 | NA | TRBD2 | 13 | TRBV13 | TGTGCCAGCGGTACTAGCGGGGGGGCCGAGCAGTACTTC | CASGTSGGAEQYF
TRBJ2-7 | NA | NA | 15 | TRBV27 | TGTGCCAGCAGTTTGTATGGGGACGGATCCTACGAGCAGTACTTC | CASSLYGDGSYEQYF
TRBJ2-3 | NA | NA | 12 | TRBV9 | TGTGCCAGCAGCGACGAAGCGGATACGCAGTATTTT | CASSDEADTQYF
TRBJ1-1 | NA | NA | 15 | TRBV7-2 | TGTGCCAGCAGCCCGGGGAGCTATTCGAACACTGAAGCTTTCTTT | CASSPGSYSNTEAFF
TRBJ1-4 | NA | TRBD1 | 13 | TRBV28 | TGTGCCAGCATCGAAAGGGACAGAGAAAAACTGTTTTTT | CASIERDREKLFF
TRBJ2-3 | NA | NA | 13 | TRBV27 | TGTGCCAGCAGTCCCTCGCTCACAGATACGCAGTATTTT | CASSPSLTDTQYF
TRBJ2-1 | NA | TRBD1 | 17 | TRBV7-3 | TGTGCCAGCAGCTTAAATCTCCCGGGACAGATAAACAATGAGCAGTTCTTC | CASSLNLPGQINNEQFF
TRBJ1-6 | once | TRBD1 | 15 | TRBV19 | TGTGCCACTAGGACAGGGATTCGAAGTAATTCACCCCTCCACTTT | CATRTGIRSNSPLHF
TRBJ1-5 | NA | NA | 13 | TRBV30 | TGTGCCTGGGGGAACGCACTGAATCAGCCCCAGCATTTT | CAWGNALNQPQHF
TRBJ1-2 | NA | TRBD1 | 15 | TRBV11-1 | TGTGCCAGCAGCTTTGGGACAGGTTTTTCCCATGGCTACACCTTC | CASSFGTGFSHGYTF